A single sample is the source of the 18 T cell receptor beta chains below, sequenced in a study of spatial heterogeneity in lung cancer. Overall study results and limits: The number of expanded tumor alpha and beta chains correlated with mutation number.

TCRdb reprocessed the 5' RACE reads via MiXCR and lists one record per CDR3 protein. The sample yields a few thousand distinct CDR3 sequences, about 5.3% seen once. These TCRs' antigens remain unknown. Noted time point: sample taken at primary tumor resection. The input for sequencing was lung tumor tissue, taken at surgery. These receptors all come from a male donor with early-stage non-small cell lung cancer.

Judged by abundance, this clonotype is medium-sized (0.01 to 0.1%). The junction does not match germline at one end; this may be a read error. CDR3: CASSLFSGGGYNEQFF. The DNA of the CDR3 is TGTGCTAGCAGCTTATTTTCGGGTGGGGGCTACAATGAGCAGTTCTTC. The chain has TRBV7-7 and TRBJ2-1; tentatively, D is TRBD1 or TRBD2 (5 bases each). CDR1 is SSHAT, CDR2 FNYEAQ, per germline (reference sequence). The CDR3 loop spans 16 amino acids. The complete variable domain, with remaining parts taken from reference TRBV7-7 and TRBJ2-1, reads GAGVSQSPRYKVTKRGQDVTLRCDPISSHATLYWYQQALGQGPEFLTYFNYEAQPDKSGLPSDRFSAERPEGSISTLTIQRTEQRDSAMYRCASSLFSGGGYNEQFFGPGTRLTVL.

In this sample, this clonotype is large. The chain couples TRBV7-2 to TRBJ2-4, with TRBD2 matching over 8 bases. J was trimmed by 0 bases and V by 0 bases; bases with no gene match: 1. The CDR3 has 16 amino acids. Germline-derived CDR1 and CDR2 are SGHTA and FQGNSA. The CDR3 DNA follows: TGTGCCAGCAGCTTAGCGCTAGCGGGAGCCAAAAACATTCAGTACTTC. It codes for CASSLALAGAKNIQYF.

In its sample, this clonotype ranks as medium-sized. The chain is built from TRBV25-1 and TRBJ2-3; TRBD1 is a possible D gene (5 bases). The CDR3 has 16 amino acids. V lost 6 bases and J 3 bases, leaving 19 bases between the germline ends. Germline V gene lookup returns CDR1 MGHDK and CDR2 SYGVNS. The DNA for the CDR3 is TGTGCCAGCAGCCCCGTACGGGCAGGGCGAACAGATACGCAGTATTTT. The encoded protein is CASSPVRAGRTDTQYF. Together with reference TRBV25-1 and TRBJ2-3, the CDR3 gives the full variable domain: EADIYQTPRYLVIGTGKKITLECSQTMGHDKMYWYQQDPGMELHLIHYSYGVNSTEKGDLSSESTVSRIRTEHFPLTLESARPSHTSQYLCASSPVRAGRTDTQYFGPGTRLTVL.

By its share, this clonotype is medium-sized. The V gene is TRBV30, the J gene TRBJ2-7; TRBD1 aligns across 9 bases. The CDR3 has 13 amino acids. Looked up from germline, CDR1 is GTSNPN and CDR2 is SVGIG (reference sequence). The ends lost 2 bases at V and 9 bases at J; junction bases unmatched: 8. CDR3: CAWSTDRGVGQYF. Here the CDR3 DNA reads TGTGCCTGGAGTACGGACAGGGGAGTGGGGCAGTACTTC.

By proportion, this clonotype is medium-sized. This chain connects TRBV20-1 to TRBJ2-7; TRBD2 matches at 9 bases. Germline trimming cut 1 base from V and 3 bases from J; bases unmatched to any gene: 1. Germline-derived CDR1 and CDR2 are DFQATT and SNEGSKA (reference sequence). This CDR3 has 13 amino acids. The DNA for the CDR3 is TGCAGTGCTAGAGGGACTAGCGACTACGAGCAGTACTTC. Protein product: CSARGTSDYEQYF.

This clonotype appeared many times. The V gene is TRBV29-1, the J gene TRBJ2-3, with 12 bases aligning to TRBD1. Germline assignment: CDR1 SQVTM and CDR2 ANQGSEA. The ends lost 5 bases at V and 6 bases at J; junction bases unmatched: 6. There are 14 residues in the CDR3. This CDR3 reads CSVTGTGGGDTQYF. Written as DNA, the CDR3 is TGCAGCGTTACCGGGACAGGGGGCGGTGATACGCAGTATTTT.

This clonotype is medium-sized by share. This chain uses TRBV28 with TRBJ2-7, with D maybe TRBD2 (6 bases). The V and J ends lost 8 bases and 3 bases respectively, with 20 bases between them. This CDR3 is 15 amino acids long. Germline values: CDR1 MDHEN, CDR2 SYDVKM. The CDR3 DNA is TGTGCCAGCCAGGGCCGGGACTCAAACTTCTACGAGCAGTACTTC. Its translation: CASQGRDSNFYEQYF.

By sample share, this clonotype is large. This chain links TRBV2 with TRBJ2-7; TRBD2 matches at 8 bases. V lost 6 bases, J lost 2 bases, and 6 bases stayed unmatched. The CDR3 has 14 residues. The V gene's germline CDR1 is SNHLY and CDR2 FYNNEI. The DNA of the CDR3 is TGTGCCAGCAGCACCACTAGCGGTACCTACGAGCAGTACTTC. It specifies CASSTTSGTYEQYF. Variable domain in full (rest from reference TRBV2 and TRBJ2-7): EPEVTQTPSHQVTQMGQEVILRCVPISNHLYFYWYRQILGQKVEFLVSFYNNEISEKSEIFDDQFSVERPDGSNFTLKIRSTKLEDSAMYFCASSTTSGTYEQYFGPGTRLTVT.

This clonotype is termed medium-sized. V gene TRBV25-1 combines with J gene TRBJ2-1, with TRBD2 matching 8 bases. The CDR3 totals 17 residues. Trimming cost V 4 bases and J 2 bases; bases outside gene matches: 10. The germline V gene has CDR1 MGHDK and CDR2 SYGVNS. CDR3 region: CASSGGATSGAYNEQFF. CDR3 in DNA: TGTGCCAGCAGTGGAGGGGCTACTAGCGGAGCCTACAATGAGCAGTTCTTC.

By frequency in the sample, this clonotype is medium-sized. V gene TRBV6-1 combines with J gene TRBJ2-6; D gene ambiguous. The V gene's germline CDR1 is MNHNS and CDR2 SASEGT. The CDR3 is 16 amino acids. Trimming stripped 6 bases from V and 0 bases from J, with 12 bases between. The CDR3 is CASSSAGSSGANVLTF. CDR3 bases: TGTGCCAGCAGCTCAGCTGGATCCTCTGGGGCCAACGTCCTGACTTTC.

The chain couples TRBV29-1 to TRBJ2-5; 11 nucleotides line up with TRBD2. The CDR3 extends over 14 amino acids. Germline assignment: CDR1 SQVTM and CDR2 ANQGSEA. J lost 5 bases, V lost 6 bases, and 8 bases had no gene match. CDR3 in DNA: TGCAGCGTAGCCCTAGCGGGAGGTGGGGAGACCCAGTACTTC. Amino acids: CSVALAGGGETQYF.

This clonotype is medium-sized within its sample. The chain has TRBV7-9 and TRBJ2-3; TRBD1 agrees at 8 bases. Looked up from germline, CDR1 is SEHNR and CDR2 is FQNEAQ (reference sequence). The ends lost 5 bases at V and 5 bases at J; junction bases unmatched: 6. The CDR3 contains 14 residues. The CDR3 loop is CASSADRVVDTQYF. DNA of the CDR3: TGTGCCAGCAGCGCGGACAGGGTAGTAGATACGCAGTATTTT.

This clonotype is termed medium-sized. J is TRBJ2-3 and V is TRBV5-4, with D perhaps matching TRBD2 (6 bases). The CDR3 length is 15 residues. The germline V gene has CDR1 SGHNT and CDR2 YYREEE (reference sequence). Trimming removed 4 bases from V and 1 base from J, with 13 bases in between. The CDR3 sequence: CASSGAGRRTDTQYF. As DNA, the CDR3 is TGTGCCAGCAGCGGCGCGGGACGACGCACAGATACGCAGTATTTT.

This clonotype showed up many times. The J gene is TRBJ2-2, the V gene TRBV20-1; TRBD2 agrees at 10 bases. Trimming cost V 0 bases and J 5 bases; bases outside gene matches: 6. This CDR3 spans 16 amino acids. Per germline, CDR1 DFQATT and CDR2 SNEGSKA (reference sequence). The chain's CDR3 is CSARDWGLASTGELFF. The DNA for the CDR3 is TGCAGTGCTAGAGATTGGGGACTAGCGAGTACCGGGGAGCTGTTTTTT.

This clonotype was seen only a few times. The genes are TRBV28 and TRBJ1-4; D perhaps matches TRBD1 (6 bases). Germline V gene lookup returns CDR1 MDHEN and CDR2 SYDVKM. The CDR3 is made up of 17 amino acids. V gave up 6 bases and J gave up 2 bases, with 19 bases separating them. CDR3 protein: CASSSGTWELTNEKLFF. CDR3 nucleotide sequence: TGTGCCAGCAGCTCTGGGACATGGGAGTTGACTAATGAAAAACTGTTTTTT.

This clonotype is deemed medium-sized. The V gene is TRBV30, the J gene TRBJ2-7; tentatively, D is TRBD2 (6 bases). The CDR3 runs to 13 residues. V dropped 6 bases and J dropped 0 bases, with 12 bases sitting between them. Germline-derived CDR1 and CDR2 are GTSNPN and SVGIG (reference sequence). In DNA, the CDR3 is TGTGCCTGTCGGGAGATCAGCTCCTACGAGCAGTACTTC. Translating gives CACREISSYEQYF.

This clonotype qualifies as medium-sized. This chain connects TRBV7-2 to TRBJ2-2, with D unclear. Trimming removed 5 bases at V and 4 bases at J, with 8 bases between. CDR1 and CDR2 from the germline V gene are SGHTA and FQGNSA. This CDR3 has 13 residues. For the CDR3, the DNA is TGTGCCAGCAGCCTCCGGGTCACCGGGGAGCTGTTTTTT. It encodes CASSLRVTGELFF.

Relative to its sample, this clonotype is medium-sized (0.01 to 0.1%). V is TRBV4-2 and J is TRBJ2-1; 10 bases are a match to TRBD2. With 1 base clipped from V and 4 bases from J, the junction kept 4 bases outside the gene matches. The CDR3 extends over 16 amino acids. The germline gives CDR1 LGHNA, CDR2 YNFKEQ. CDR3 in amino acids: CASSQVLAGPYNEQFF. For the CDR3, the DNA is TGTGCCAGCAGCCAAGTACTAGCGGGGCCGTACAATGAGCAGTTCTTC.